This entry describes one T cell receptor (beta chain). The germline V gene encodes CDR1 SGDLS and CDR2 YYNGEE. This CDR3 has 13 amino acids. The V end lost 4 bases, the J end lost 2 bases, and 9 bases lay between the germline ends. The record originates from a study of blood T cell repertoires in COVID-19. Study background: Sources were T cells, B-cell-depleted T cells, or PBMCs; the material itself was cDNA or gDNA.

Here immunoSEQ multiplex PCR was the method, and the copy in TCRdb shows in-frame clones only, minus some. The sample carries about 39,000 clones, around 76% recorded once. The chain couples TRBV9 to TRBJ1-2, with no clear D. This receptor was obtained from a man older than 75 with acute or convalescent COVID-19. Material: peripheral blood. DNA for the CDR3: TGTGCCAGCAGCCCCACTGAGAACTATGGCTACACCTTC. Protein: CASSPTENYGYTF. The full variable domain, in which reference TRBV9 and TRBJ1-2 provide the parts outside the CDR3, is DSGVTQTPKHLITATGQRVTLRCSPRSGDLSVYWYQQSLDQGLQFLIQYYNGEERAKGNILERFSAQQFPDLHSELNLSSLELGDSALYFCASSPTENYGYTFGSGTRLTVV.